A selection of T cell receptor beta chains follows, all from one sample in a study of blood T cell repertoires in acute mononucleosis. Method: immunoSEQ multiplex PCR; TCRdb's copy keeps in-frame clones and lacks some. The sample yields around 2,000 clones, 25% to 35% seen once. The sequencing here drew on EBV YVL epitope tetramer+ CD8+ T cells sorted from PBMCs, taken during acute infectious mononucleosis. The receptors originated from a man between 18 and 29 years old with infectious mononucleosis caused by EBV. Both conserved end residues are part of each CDR3. Fields, in order: clone size, D gene, J gene, V gene, CDR3 protein, CDR3 DNA. The D gene is left open where the match is weak. Not all rows give a size; the values are once, few, many and, for expanded clones, a class.

clone_size: few; d_call: -; j_call: TRBJ2-2; v_call: TRBV13; cdr3_aa: CGPADKRPGSCFF; cdr3_nt: -
clone_size: -; d_call: -; j_call: TRBJ2-3; v_call: TRBV6-5; cdr3_aa: CGSSALLGSASSQYF; cdr3_nt: TGTGGCAGCAGTGCCCTTCTTGGGTCAGCGTCGTCGCAGTATTTT
clone_size: many; d_call: -; j_call: TRBJ2-6; v_call: TRBV6-5; cdr3_aa: CASSEVGLDVLTF; cdr3_nt: TGTGCCAGCAGTGAAGTAGGGTTGGACGTCCTGACTTTC
clone_size: few; d_call: -; j_call: TRBJ2-3; v_call: TRBV7-6; cdr3_aa: CASSLAPTDTQYF; cdr3_nt: TGTGCCAGCAGCTTAGCCCCCACAGATACGCAGTATTTT
clone_size: few; d_call: -; j_call: TRBJ2-5; v_call: TRBV27; cdr3_aa: CASSLSVTTVRQETQYF; cdr3_nt: TGTGCCAGCAGTTTATCGGTAACGACAGTAAGACAAGAGACGCAGTACTTC
clone_size: -; d_call: TRBD2; j_call: TRBJ2-1; v_call: TRBV6-7; cdr3_aa: CASSPLAALNYNEQFF; cdr3_nt: TGTGCCAGCAGTCCCCTAGCGGCCCTGAACTACAATGAGCAGTTCTTC
clone_size: many; d_call: -; j_call: TRBJ1-2; v_call: TRBV7-3; cdr3_aa: CASSLATVTYGYTF; cdr3_nt: TGTGCCAGCAGCTTAGCTACAGTGACCTATGGCTACACCTTC
clone_size: few; d_call: -; j_call: TRBJ2-1; v_call: TRBV25-1; cdr3_aa: CACSVFRQVDNEQFF; cdr3_nt: TGTGCCTGCAGTGTTTTCCGACAGGTGGACAATGAGCAGTTCTTC
clone_size: -; d_call: -; j_call: TRBJ2-2; v_call: TRBV28; cdr3_aa: CASRPWGGRGAVFF; cdr3_nt: -
clone_size: -; d_call: TRBD2; j_call: TRBJ2-7; v_call: TRBV7-9; cdr3_aa: CASSQDTSGRAEQYF; cdr3_nt: TGTGCCAGCAGCCAAGATACTAGCGGGAGAGCCGAGCAGTACTTC
clone_size: -; d_call: TRBD2; j_call: TRBJ2-1; v_call: TRBV29-1; cdr3_aa: CSVCWTSGRGVINEQFF; cdr3_nt: TGCAGCGTTTGCTGGACTAGCGGAAGGGGTGTAATCAATGAGCAGTTCTTC
clone_size: -; d_call: -; j_call: TRBJ2-7; v_call: TRBV13; cdr3_aa: CASSSTGKLPYEQYF; cdr3_nt: TGTGCCAGCAGTTCGACAGGCAAATTACCCTACGAGCAGTACTTC
clone_size: -; d_call: -; j_call: TRBJ1-1; v_call: TRBV25-1; cdr3_aa: CASSQLQGSGTEAFF; cdr3_nt: TGTGCCAGCAGTCAACTACAGGGTAGCGGCACTGAAGCTTTCTTT
clone_size: many; d_call: -; j_call: TRBJ2-7; v_call: TRBV6-6; cdr3_aa: CAIRGDDTSYEQYF; cdr3_nt: TGTGCCATCAGGGGGGACGACACCTCCTACGAGCAGTACTTC
clone_size: few; d_call: -; j_call: TRBJ2-3; v_call: TRBV19; cdr3_aa: CASRTAVNSYTHYF; cdr3_nt: TGTGCCAGTAGAACAGCGGTAAACTCTTATACGCATTATTTT
clone_size: -; d_call: TRBD2; j_call: TRBJ2-5; v_call: TRBV5-5; cdr3_aa: CASSPAREREVETQYF; cdr3_nt: TGCGCCAGCAGCCCAGCGAGGGAGCGGGAAGTCGAGACCCAGTACTTC
clone_size: -; d_call: -; j_call: TRBJ2-6; v_call: TRBV11-1; cdr3_aa: CASSSTGANVLTF; cdr3_nt: TGTGCCAGCAGCTCCACCGGGGCCAACGTCCTGACTTTC
clone_size: few; d_call: -; j_call: TRBJ2-3; v_call: TRBV6-5; cdr3_aa: CACSALLGSASSQFF; cdr3_nt: TGTGCCTGCAGTGCCCTTCTTGGGTCAGCGTCGTCGCAGTTTTTT
clone_size: few; d_call: -; j_call: TRBJ1-2; v_call: TRBV6-1; cdr3_aa: CASTPQGHYGYTF; cdr3_nt: TGTGCCAGCACCCCCCAGGGTCACTATGGCTACACCTTC
clone_size: -; d_call: TRBD1; j_call: TRBJ2-1; v_call: TRBV29-1; cdr3_aa: CSVGGTGTYSYNEQFF; cdr3_nt: TGCAGCGTAGGAGGGACAGGGACCTACTCCTACAATGAGCAGTTCTTC
clone_size: -; d_call: -; j_call: TRBJ2-3; v_call: TRBV6-5; cdr3_aa: CLSSALLGSASTQYF; cdr3_nt: TGTTTGAGCAGTGCCCTACTTGGGTCAGCGTCGACGCAGTATTTT
clone_size: -; d_call: -; j_call: TRBJ2-3; v_call: TRBV6-5; cdr3_aa: CANSALLGSASTQCF; cdr3_nt: TGTGCCAACAGTGCCCTACTTGGGTCAGCGTCGACACAGTGTTTT
clone_size: -; d_call: -; j_call: TRBJ2-1; v_call: TRBV10-3; cdr3_aa: CAGSYYNEQFF; cdr3_nt: TGTGCCGGCTCTTATTACAATGAGCAGTTCTTC
clone_size: many; d_call: -; j_call: TRBJ2-3; v_call: TRBV7-3; cdr3_aa: CASSHQPGADTQYF; cdr3_nt: TGTGCCAGCAGCCACCAGCCGGGCGCAGATACGCAGTATTTT
clone_size: once; d_call: -; j_call: TRBJ2-3; v_call: TRBV5-4; cdr3_aa: CASLDLGQGTDTQYF; cdr3_nt: TGTGCCAGCTTGGACCTGGGGCAGGGCACAGATACGCAGTATTTT
clone_size: -; d_call: -; j_call: TRBJ2-3; v_call: TRBV6-5; cdr3_aa: CASPAPTDTQYF; cdr3_nt: TGTGCCAGTCCCGCTCCCACAGATACGCAGTATTTT
clone_size: many; d_call: TRBD2; j_call: TRBJ2-7; v_call: TRBV27; cdr3_aa: CASSGLAGKDEQYF; cdr3_nt: TGTGCCAGCAGTGGACTAGCGGGAAAGGACGAGCAGTACTTC
clone_size: few; d_call: -; j_call: TRBJ2-3; v_call: TRBV11-3; cdr3_aa: CASSPTLGGADTQYF; cdr3_nt: TGTGCCAGCAGCCCCACGCTAGGCGGCGCAGATACGCAGTATTTT
clone_size: many; d_call: -; j_call: TRBJ2-1; v_call: TRBV6-6; cdr3_aa: CASSLMGREQFF; cdr3_nt: TGTGCCAGCAGCCTCATGGGCAGAGAGCAGTTCTTC
clone_size: few; d_call: -; j_call: TRBJ2-3; v_call: TRBV11-2; cdr3_aa: CASSLDLGQGTDTQYF; cdr3_nt: TGTGCCAGCAGCTTGGACCTGGGGCAGGGCACAGATACGCAGTATTTT
clone_size: few; d_call: TRBD1; j_call: TRBJ2-3; v_call: TRBV4-2; cdr3_aa: CASSLDLGQGTDTQYF; cdr3_nt: TGTGCCAGCAGCTTGGACCTTGGACAGGGAACAGATACGCAGTATTTT
clone_size: -; d_call: -; j_call: TRBJ2-1; v_call: TRBV30; cdr3_aa: CAWSCDSGSYNEQFF; cdr3_nt: TGTGCCTGGAGTTGTGACAGTGGCTCCTACAATGAGCAGTTCTTC
clone_size: -; d_call: -; j_call: TRBJ2-2; v_call: TRBV11-1; cdr3_aa: CASRQTSGELFF; cdr3_nt: TGTGCCAGCAGACAAACGTCCGGGGAGCTGTTTTTT
clone_size: few; d_call: -; j_call: TRBJ2-5; v_call: TRBV27; cdr3_aa: CASSQDLGPPGYF; cdr3_nt: TGTGCCAGCAGCCAAGATCTAGGGCCCCCAGGGTACTTC
clone_size: many; d_call: -; j_call: TRBJ2-3; v_call: TRBV27; cdr3_aa: CASSLYSDTQYF; cdr3_nt: TGTGCCAGCAGTTTATATTCAGATACGCAGTATTTT
clone_size: -; d_call: TRBD2; j_call: TRBJ2-1; v_call: TRBV13; cdr3_aa: CASSHSTSGSRYNEQFF; cdr3_nt: TGTGCCAGCAGCCACAGTACTAGCGGGAGCCGATACAATGAGCAGTTCTTC
clone_size: many; d_call: -; j_call: TRBJ2-3; v_call: TRBV7-2; cdr3_aa: CASSALLGSASTQYF; cdr3_nt: TGTGCCAGCAGTGCCCTACTTGGGTCAGCGTCGACGCAGTATTTT
clone_size: -; d_call: -; j_call: TRBJ2-3; v_call: TRBV6-5; cdr3_aa: CASSALLGSASSQFF; cdr3_nt: TGTGCCAGCAGTGCCCTTCTTGGGTCAGCGTCGTCGCAGTTTTTT
clone_size: medium-sized; d_call: -; j_call: TRBJ2-4; v_call: TRBV29-1; cdr3_aa: CSVVDGAKNIQYF; cdr3_nt: TGCAGCGTGGTAGACGGAGCCAAAAACATTCAGTACTTC
clone_size: many; d_call: -; j_call: TRBJ2-1; v_call: TRBV6-1; cdr3_aa: CASSIYNEQFF; cdr3_nt: TGTGCCAGCAGTATCTACAATGAGCAGTTCTTC
clone_size: medium-sized; d_call: TRBD2; j_call: TRBJ2-1; v_call: TRBV29-1; cdr3_aa: CSVGGTSGRDSYNEQFF; cdr3_nt: TGCAGCGTTGGGGGGACTAGCGGGAGGGATTCCTACAATGAGCAGTTCTTC
clone_size: many; d_call: -; j_call: TRBJ2-5; v_call: TRBV28; cdr3_aa: CASSPDASRVQETQYF; cdr3_nt: TGTGCCAGCAGTCCGGACGCCTCCAGGGTCCAAGAGACCCAGTACTTC
clone_size: -; d_call: -; j_call: TRBJ2-3; v_call: TRBV6-1; cdr3_aa: CASSASSALLGSASTQYF; cdr3_nt: TGTGCCAGCAGTGCCAGCAGTGCCCTACTTGGGTCAGCGTCGACGCAGTATTTT
clone_size: -; d_call: -; j_call: TRBJ2-3; v_call: TRBV6-5; cdr3_aa: CASSALLGSATQYF; cdr3_nt: TGTGCCAGCAGTGCCCTACTTGGGTCAGCGACGCAGTATTTT
clone_size: -; d_call: TRBD2; j_call: TRBJ2-1; v_call: TRBV27; cdr3_aa: CASRSLLGLAAEQFF; cdr3_nt: TGTGCCAGCAGATCCCTACTCGGACTAGCGGCCGAGCAGTTCTTC
clone_size: many; d_call: -; j_call: TRBJ2-3; v_call: TRBV6-5; cdr3_aa: CASSQEPLSGDTQYF; cdr3_nt: TGTGCCAGCAGCCAAGAACCCCTAAGCGGAGATACGCAGTATTTT
clone_size: large; d_call: -; j_call: TRBJ2-5; v_call: TRBV28; cdr3_aa: CASSLTLETQYF; cdr3_nt: TGTGCCAGCAGTTTGACTCTGGAGACCCAGTACTTC
clone_size: many; d_call: -; j_call: TRBJ2-1; v_call: TRBV6-5; cdr3_aa: CASSLAFNEQFF; cdr3_nt: TGTGCCAGCAGTTTGGCTTTCAATGAGCAGTTCTTC
clone_size: -; d_call: TRBD2; j_call: TRBJ2-3; v_call: TRBV19; cdr3_aa: CACRTAGNSDTQYF; cdr3_nt: TGTGCCTGTAGAACAGCGGGAAACTCTGATACTCAGTATTTT
clone_size: -; d_call: TRBD1; j_call: TRBJ1-5; v_call: TRBV6-4; cdr3_aa: CASSGTGSWPQHF; cdr3_nt: TGTGCCAGCAGCGGGACAGGATCGTGGCCCCAGCATTTT
clone_size: -; d_call: TRBD1; j_call: TRBJ2-5; v_call: TRBV25-1; cdr3_aa: CASSYLTGAGETQYF; cdr3_nt: TGTGCCAGCAGTTACCTGACAGGGGCCGGGGAGACCCAGTACTTC
clone_size: -; d_call: -; j_call: TRBJ2-3; v_call: TRBV6-5; cdr3_aa: CASSALLGCASTQYF; cdr3_nt: TGTGCCAGCAGTGCCCTTCTTGGGTGTGCGTCGACGCAGTATTTT
clone_size: few; d_call: -; j_call: TRBJ2-1; v_call: TRBV7-3; cdr3_aa: CASSLYSSEQFF; cdr3_nt: TGTGCCAGCAGTTTATATTCCAGTGAGCAGTTCTTC